This record covers a single T cell receptor (beta chain). This sample was taken from a study of shared clonotypes between healthy human individuals. Study summary: Each donor had three CD4 naive, three CD4 memory, two CD8 naive and one CD8 memory plate.

Produced via immunoSEQ multiplex PCR; TCRdb's table is partial and in-frame only. This sample has about 2 million clones, with over 85% found just once. This TCR was sampled from a young man in good health. Input material: naive CD4+ T cells sorted from blood. As for subset: CD45RA+ positively selected.

Written as DNA, the CDR3 is TGCGCCAGCAGCCCCGGCGGGCAGACGAACACTGAAGCTTTCTTT. As protein: CASSPGGQTNTEAFF. The genes are TRBV5-1 and TRBJ1-1; D remains unclear. V was cut by 4 bases and J by 1 base, with 14 bases left in between. The CDR3 is made up of 15 amino acids. Germline V gives CDR1 SGHRS, CDR2 YFSETQ.